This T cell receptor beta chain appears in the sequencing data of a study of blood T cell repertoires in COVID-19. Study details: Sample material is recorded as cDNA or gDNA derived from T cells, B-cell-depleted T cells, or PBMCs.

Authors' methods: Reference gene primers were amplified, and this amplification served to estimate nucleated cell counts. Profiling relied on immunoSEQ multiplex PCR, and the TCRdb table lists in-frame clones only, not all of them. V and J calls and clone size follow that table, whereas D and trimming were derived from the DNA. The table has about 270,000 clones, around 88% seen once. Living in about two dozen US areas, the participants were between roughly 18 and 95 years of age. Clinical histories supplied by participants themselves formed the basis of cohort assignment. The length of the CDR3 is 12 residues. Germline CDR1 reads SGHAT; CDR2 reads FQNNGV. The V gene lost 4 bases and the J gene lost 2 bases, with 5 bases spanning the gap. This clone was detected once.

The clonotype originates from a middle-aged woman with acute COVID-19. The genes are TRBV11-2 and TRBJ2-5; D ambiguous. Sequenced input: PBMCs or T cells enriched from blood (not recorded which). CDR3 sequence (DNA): TGTGCCAGCAGCTCAAATCAAGAGACCCAGTACTTC. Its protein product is CASSSNQETQYF.